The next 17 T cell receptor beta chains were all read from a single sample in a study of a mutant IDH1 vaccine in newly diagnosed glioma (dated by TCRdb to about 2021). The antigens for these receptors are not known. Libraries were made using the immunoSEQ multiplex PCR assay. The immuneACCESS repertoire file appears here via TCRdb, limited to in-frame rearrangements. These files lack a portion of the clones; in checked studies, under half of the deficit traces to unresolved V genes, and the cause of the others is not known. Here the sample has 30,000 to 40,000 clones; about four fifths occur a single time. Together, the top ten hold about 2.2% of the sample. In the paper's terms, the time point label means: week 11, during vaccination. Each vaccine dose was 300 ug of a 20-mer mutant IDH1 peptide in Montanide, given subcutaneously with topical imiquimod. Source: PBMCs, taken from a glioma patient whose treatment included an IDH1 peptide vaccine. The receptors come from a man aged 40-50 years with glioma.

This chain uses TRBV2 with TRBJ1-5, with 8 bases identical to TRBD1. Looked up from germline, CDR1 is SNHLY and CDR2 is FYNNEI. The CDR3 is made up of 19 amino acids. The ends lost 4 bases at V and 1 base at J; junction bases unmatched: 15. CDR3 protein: CASSVPHGQGMVSNQPQHF. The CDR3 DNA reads TGTGCCAGCAGTGTCCCCCATGGACAGGGCATGGTCAGCAATCAGCCCCAGCATTTT.

The CDR3 loop is CASSFRLGVGDRDTQYF. The CDR3 DNA sequence: TGTGCCAGCAGCTTTCGGTTAGGGGTGGGGGATAGAGATACGCAGTATTTT. The V gene is TRBV7-2, the J gene TRBJ2-3, with D tentatively TRBD1 or TRBD2 (5 bases each). V gave up 3 bases and J gave up 5 bases, with 21 bases separating them. The CDR3 is made up of 17 amino acids. Germline-derived CDR1 and CDR2 are SGHTA and FQGNSA.

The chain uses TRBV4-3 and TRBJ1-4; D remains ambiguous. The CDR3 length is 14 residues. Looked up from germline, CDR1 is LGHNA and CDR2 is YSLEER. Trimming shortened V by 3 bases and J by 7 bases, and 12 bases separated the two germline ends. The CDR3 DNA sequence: TGCGCCAGCAGCCAGGAACAAATAGGTGAAAAACTGTTTTTT. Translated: CASSQEQIGEKLFF.

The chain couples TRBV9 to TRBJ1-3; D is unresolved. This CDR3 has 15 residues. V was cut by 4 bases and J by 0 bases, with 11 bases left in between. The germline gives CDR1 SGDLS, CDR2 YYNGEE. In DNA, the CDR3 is TGTGCCAGCAGCCCGCAGCGATACTCTGGAAACACCATATATTTT. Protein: CASSPQRYSGNTIYF.

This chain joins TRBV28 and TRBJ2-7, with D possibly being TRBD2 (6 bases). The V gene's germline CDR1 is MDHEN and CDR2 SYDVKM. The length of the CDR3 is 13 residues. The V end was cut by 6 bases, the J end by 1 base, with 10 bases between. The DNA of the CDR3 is TGTGCCAGCAGGCCCGGGAGTTCCTACGAGCAGTACTTC. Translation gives CASRPGSSYEQYF.

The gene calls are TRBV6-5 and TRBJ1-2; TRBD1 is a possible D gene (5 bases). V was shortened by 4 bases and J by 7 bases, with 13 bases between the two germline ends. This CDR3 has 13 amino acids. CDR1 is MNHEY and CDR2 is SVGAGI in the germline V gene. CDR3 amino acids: CASSFQWQGGYTF. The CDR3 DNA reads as TGTGCCAGCAGTTTTCAGTGGCAGGGTGGCTACACCTTC.

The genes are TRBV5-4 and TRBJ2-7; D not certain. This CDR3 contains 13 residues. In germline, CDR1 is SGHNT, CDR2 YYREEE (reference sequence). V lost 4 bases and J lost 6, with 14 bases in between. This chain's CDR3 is CASSPRSSAEQYF. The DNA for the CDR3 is TGTGCCAGCAGCCCCCGGTCGAGCGCCGAGCAGTACTTC. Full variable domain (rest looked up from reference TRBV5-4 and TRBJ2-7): ETGVTQSPTHLIKTRGQQVTLRCSSQSGHNTVSWYQQALGQGPQFIFQYYREEENGRGNFPPRFSGLQFPNYSSELNVNALELDDSALYLCASSPRSSAEQYFGPGTRLTVT.

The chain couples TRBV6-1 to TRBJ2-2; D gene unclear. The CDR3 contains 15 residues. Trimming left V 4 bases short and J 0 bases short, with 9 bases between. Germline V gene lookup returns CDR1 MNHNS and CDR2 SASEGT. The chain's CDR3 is CASSAYGSNTGELFF. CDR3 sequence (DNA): TGTGCCAGCAGTGCGTACGGCTCGAACACCGGGGAGCTGTTTTTT.

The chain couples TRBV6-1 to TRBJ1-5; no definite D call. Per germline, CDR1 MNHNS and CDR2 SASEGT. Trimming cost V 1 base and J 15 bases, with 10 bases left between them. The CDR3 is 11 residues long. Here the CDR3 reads CASSEVRTWHF. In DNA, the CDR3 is TGTGCCAGCAGTGAAGTCAGGACTTGGCATTTT.

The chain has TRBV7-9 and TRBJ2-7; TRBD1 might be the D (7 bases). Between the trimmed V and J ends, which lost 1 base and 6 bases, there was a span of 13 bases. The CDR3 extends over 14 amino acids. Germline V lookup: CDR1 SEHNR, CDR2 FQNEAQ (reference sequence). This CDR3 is CASSLVGQGGEQYF. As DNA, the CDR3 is TGTGCCAGCAGCTTAGTTGGCCAGGGGGGCGAGCAGTACTTC. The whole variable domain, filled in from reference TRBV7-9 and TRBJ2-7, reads DTGVSQNPRHKITKRGQNVTFRCDPISEHNRLYWYRQTLGQGPEFLTYFQNEAQLEKSRLLSDRFSAERPKGSFSTLEIQRTEQGDSAMYLCASSLVGQGGEQYFGPGTRLTVT.

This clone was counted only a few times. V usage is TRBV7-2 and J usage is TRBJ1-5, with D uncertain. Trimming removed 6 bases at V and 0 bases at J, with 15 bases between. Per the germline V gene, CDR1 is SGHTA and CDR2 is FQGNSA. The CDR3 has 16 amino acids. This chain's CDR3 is CASSSGRGYSNQPQHF. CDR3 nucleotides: TGTGCCAGCAGTTCCGGGCGGGGATATAGCAATCAGCCCCAGCATTTT.

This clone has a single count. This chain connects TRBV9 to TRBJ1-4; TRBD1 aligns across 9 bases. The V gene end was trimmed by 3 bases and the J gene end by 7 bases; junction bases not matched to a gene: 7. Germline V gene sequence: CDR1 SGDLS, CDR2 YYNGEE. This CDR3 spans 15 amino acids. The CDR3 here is CASSAQGAQPEKLFF. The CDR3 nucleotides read TGTGCCAGCAGCGCACAGGGGGCCCAACCTGAAAAACTGTTTTTT.

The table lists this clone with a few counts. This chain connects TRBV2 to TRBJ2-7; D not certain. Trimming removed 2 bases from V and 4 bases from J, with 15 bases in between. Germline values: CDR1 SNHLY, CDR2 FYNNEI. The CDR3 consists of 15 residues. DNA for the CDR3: TGTGCCAGCAGTGAACGGGCCCCTGGAAGGTACGAGCAGTACTTC. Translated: CASSERAPGRYEQYF.

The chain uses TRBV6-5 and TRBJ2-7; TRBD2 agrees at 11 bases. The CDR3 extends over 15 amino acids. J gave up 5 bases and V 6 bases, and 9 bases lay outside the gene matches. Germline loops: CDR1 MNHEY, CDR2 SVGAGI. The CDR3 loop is CASRYRGSGGDEQYF. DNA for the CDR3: TGTGCCAGCAGATACCGTGGTAGCGGGGGGGACGAGCAGTACTTC.

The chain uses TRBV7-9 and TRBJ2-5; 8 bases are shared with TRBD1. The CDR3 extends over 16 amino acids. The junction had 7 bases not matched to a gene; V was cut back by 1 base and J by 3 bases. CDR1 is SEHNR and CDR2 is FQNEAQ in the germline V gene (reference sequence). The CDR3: CASSLVGRGREETQYF. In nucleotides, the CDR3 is TGTGCCAGCAGCTTAGTCGGCAGGGGGCGAGAAGAGACCCAGTACTTC. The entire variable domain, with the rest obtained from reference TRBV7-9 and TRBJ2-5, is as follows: DTGVSQNPRHKITKRGQNVTFRCDPISEHNRLYWYRQTLGQGPEFLTYFQNEAQLEKSRLLSDRFSAERPKGSFSTLEIQRTEQGDSAMYLCASSLVGRGREETQYFGPGTRLLVL.

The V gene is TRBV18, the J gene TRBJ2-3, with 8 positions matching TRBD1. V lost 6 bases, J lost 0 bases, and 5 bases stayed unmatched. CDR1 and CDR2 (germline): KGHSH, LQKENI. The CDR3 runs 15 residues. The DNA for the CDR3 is TGTGCCAGCTCCTGGGACAGGTCTAGCACAGATACGCAGTATTTT. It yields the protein CASSWDRSSTDTQYF.

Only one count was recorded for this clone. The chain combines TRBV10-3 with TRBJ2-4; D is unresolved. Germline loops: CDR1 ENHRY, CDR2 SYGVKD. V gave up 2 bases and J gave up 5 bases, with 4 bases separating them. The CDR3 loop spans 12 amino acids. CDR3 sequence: CAISEGENIQYF. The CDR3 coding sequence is TGTGCCATCAGTGAGGGAGAAAACATTCAGTACTTC.